These 2 T cell receptor beta chains originate from one sample sequenced in a study of T-cell memory formation after mild COVID-19. TCRdb fed the 5' RACE reads into MiXCR, producing one record per CDR3 protein. This sample has 250,000 to 300,000 distinct CDR3 sequences, with roughly 17% found just once. The specimen sequenced was PBMCs or a T cell subset sorted from them (not recorded which). The receptor set was obtained from a man aged 18 to 29 who had mild COVID-19 (a few samples of this study predate the infection). Cell type and time point are not known.

Written as DNA, the CDR3 is TGTGCCAGCAGCCATCGGGGTACCCAAGAGACCCAGTACTTC. This gives the protein CASSHRGTQETQYF. This chain connects TRBV3-1 to TRBJ2-5; maybe TRBD2 (5 bases). The CDR3 sequence is 14 residues long. In germline, CDR1 is LGHDT, CDR2 YNNKEL (reference sequence). With 3 bases removed from V and 1 base from J, the gap between germline ends came to 9 bases.

This clonotype was detected a few times. The chain employs TRBV13 and TRBJ1-1; 7 bases agree with TRBD1. V shed 6 bases and J 11 bases; nucleotides not matched to a gene: 9. This CDR3 has 12 residues. Germline V CDR1 and CDR2: PRHDT, FYEKMQ (reference sequence). The CDR3 here is CASRHRGSGAFF. In DNA, the CDR3 is TGTGCCAGCAGACACAGGGGCTCAGGGGCTTTCTTT.